These 15 T cell receptor beta chains share one sample of origin, sequenced in a study of blood T cell repertoires in COVID-19. The assay was immunoSEQ multiplex PCR, and TCRdb's table has in-frame clones only and misses some. The table shows under 200,000 clones, with 80% to 90% occurring only once. Input material: peripheral blood. The receptor set was obtained from a man between 18 and 29 years old with active or convalescent COVID-19.

The rearrangement links TRBV7-2 to TRBJ1-1, with D hard to call. The germline CDR1 and CDR2 sequences are SGHTA and FQGNSA. The CDR3 is 13 amino acids. Trimming left V 1 base short and J 7 bases short, with 10 bases between. The CDR3 spells CASSLDRQVEAFF. DNA of the CDR3: TGTGCCAGCAGCTTAGATCGGCAGGTTGAAGCTTTCTTT.

The chain joins TRBV9 to TRBJ2-7; weak D call: TRBD1 (6 bases). Germline V lookup: CDR1 SGDLS, CDR2 YYNGEE. CDR3 length equals 13 residues. V was pared by 4 bases and J by 3 bases, with 11 bases between. The CDR3 sequence: CASSIGQFYEQYF. The DNA of the CDR3 is TGTGCCAGCAGCATCGGACAGTTCTACGAGCAGTACTTC.

The chain joins TRBV6-4 to TRBJ2-1, with 10 bases aligning to TRBD2. The CDR3 spans 15 residues. The J segment lost 9 bases and the V segment lost 2 bases, leaving 7 bases of the junction unmatched. CDR1 MRHNA and CDR2 SNTAGT come from the germline V gene. This chain's CDR3 is CASSDATSGIGEQFF. CDR3 in DNA: TGTGCCAGCAGTGACGCTACTAGCGGGATCGGTGAGCAGTTCTTC.

The chain links TRBV4-1 to TRBJ2-3; perhaps TRBD2 as D (6 bases). V lost 4 bases to trimming and J lost 0 bases, with 20 bases between them. CDR3 size: 18 residues. CDR1 MGHRA and CDR2 YSYEKL come from the germline V gene. CDR3 residues: CASSPRSRLVGSTDTQYF. DNA of the CDR3: TGCGCCAGCAGCCCTAGGAGCCGACTAGTGGGGAGCACAGATACGCAGTATTTT.

This rearrangement joins TRBV9 to TRBJ2-5; D remains unclear. The CDR3 consists of 14 residues. In germline, CDR1 is SGDLS, CDR2 YYNGEE. The ends were cut back, 0 bases at V and 5 bases at J, with 11 bases in the middle. The CDR3 is CASSVAALGETQYF. The CDR3, as DNA: TGTGCCAGCAGCGTAGCGGCCCTCGGGGAGACCCAGTACTTC.

The V call is TRBV24-1, the J call TRBJ1-1; 10 bases fit TRBD1. The ends lost 0 bases at V and 7 bases at J; junction bases unmatched: 7. Germline CDR1 KGHDR, CDR2 SFDVKD. The CDR3 contains 16 residues. CDR3 in amino acids: CATSDLQTGGGGEAFF. The CDR3 nucleotides read TGTGCCACCAGTGATTTGCAGACAGGGGGCGGAGGTGAAGCTTTCTTT.

V and J are TRBV6-5 and TRBJ1-2; TRBD1 might be the D (6 bases). In germline, CDR1 is MNHEY, CDR2 SVGAGI. V was pared by 8 bases and J by 4 bases, with 11 bases between. The CDR3 runs to 12 residues. CDR3 DNA sequence: TGTGCCAGCCGAGGGGGAGTCTATGGCTACACCTTC. Translated, it gives CASRGGVYGYTF.

J is TRBJ2-7 and V is TRBV2, with D maybe TRBD1 (6 bases). CDR3 size: 14 residues. Germline CDR1 SNHLY, CDR2 FYNNEI. V was cut by 5 bases and J by 6 bases, with 17 bases left in between. CDR3 sequence (DNA): TGTGCCAGCAGTAGACAGGTCTTAGGGGTCGAGCAGTACTTC. This gives the protein CASSRQVLGVEQYF.

The chain is built from TRBV5-1 and TRBJ1-1; 10 bases fit TRBD1. Germline V gene data show CDR1 as SGHRS and CDR2 as YFSETQ. V gave up 4 bases and J gave up 5 bases; unmatched junction bases: 5. The CDR3 extends over 14 amino acids. The CDR3 reads CASSQGQGKTEAFF. The CDR3 bases are TGCGCCAGCAGCCAGGGACAGGGGAAAACTGAAGCTTTCTTT.

The chain links TRBV24-1 to TRBJ1-5; D not certain. The CDR3 runs 16 residues. CDR1 and CDR2 from the germline V gene are KGHDR and SFDVKD. Deletions cut 7 bases from V and 3 bases from J, with 18 bases between. The CDR3 nucleotides read TGTGCCACCAGAGCGGCTTCGGACTCCAACAATCAGCCCCAGCATTTT. It encodes CATRAASDSNNQPQHF.

CDR3 protein: CASSWNRGEKLFF. The CDR3 nucleotides are TGTGCCAGCAGTTGGAACAGGGGGGAAAAACTGTTTTTT. V gene TRBV12-3 or TRBV12-4 combines with J gene TRBJ1-4; 8 bases match TRBD1. V shed 4 bases, J shed 8 bases, and the junction held 3 bases outside the gene matches. The CDR3 contains 13 residues.

The gene calls are TRBV7-9 and TRBJ2-3, with D possibly matching TRBD1 (5 bases). Germline assignment: CDR1 SEHNR and CDR2 FQNEAQ (reference sequence). There are 15 residues in the CDR3. The V gene lost 3 bases and the J gene lost 0 bases, with 10 bases spanning the gap. The CDR3 sequence: CASSLGPASTDTQYF. The DNA for the CDR3 is TGTGCCAGCAGCTTGGGGCCCGCTAGCACAGATACGCAGTATTTT.

The rearrangement joins TRBV6-2 or TRBV6-3 to TRBJ2-3, with a tentative D call TRBD1 (5 bases). The CDR3 runs 13 residues. V was cut by 2 bases and J by 6 bases, with 9 bases left in between. The V gene's germline CDR1 is MNHEY and CDR2 SVGEGT. The CDR3 sequence: CASSYGPGDTQYF. CDR3 coding DNA: TGTGCCAGCAGTTACGGGCCAGGGGATACGCAGTATTTT.

Here the CDR3 DNA reads TGTGCCAGCTCCGCGGAACAGGGGACCTATTCACCCCTCCACTTT. Amino acids: CASSAEQGTYSPLHF. J is TRBJ1-6 and V is TRBV18; 7 nucleotides line up with TRBD1. The CDR3 runs 15 residues. Trimming removed 6 bases from V and 8 bases from J; junction bases left unmatched: 10. CDR1 is KGHSH and CDR2 is LQKENI in the germline V gene.

The chain carries TRBV4-2 and TRBJ1-3; a possible D gene is TRBD1 (6 bases). This CDR3 is 15 amino acids long. V lost 0 bases and J lost 8, with 14 bases in between. Germline V gene lookup returns CDR1 LGHNA and CDR2 YNFKEQ. In DNA form, the CDR3 reads TGTGCCAGCAGCCAAGATTTTGGACAGACGGACACCATATATTTT. Amino acids: CASSQDFGQTDTIYF.